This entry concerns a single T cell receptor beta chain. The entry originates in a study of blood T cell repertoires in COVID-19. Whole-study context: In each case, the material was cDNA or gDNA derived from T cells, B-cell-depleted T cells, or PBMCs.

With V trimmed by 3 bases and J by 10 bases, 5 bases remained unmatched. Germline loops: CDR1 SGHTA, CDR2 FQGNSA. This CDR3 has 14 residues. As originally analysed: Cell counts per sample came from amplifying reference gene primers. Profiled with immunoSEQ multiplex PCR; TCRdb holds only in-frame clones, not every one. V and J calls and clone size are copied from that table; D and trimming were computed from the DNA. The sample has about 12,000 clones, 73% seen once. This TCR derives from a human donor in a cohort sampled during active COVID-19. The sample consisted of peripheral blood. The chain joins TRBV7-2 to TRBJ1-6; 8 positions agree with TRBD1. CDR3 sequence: CASSLGTGRSPLHF. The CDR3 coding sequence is TGTGCCAGCAGCTTGGGGACAGGACGGTCACCCCTCCACTTT.